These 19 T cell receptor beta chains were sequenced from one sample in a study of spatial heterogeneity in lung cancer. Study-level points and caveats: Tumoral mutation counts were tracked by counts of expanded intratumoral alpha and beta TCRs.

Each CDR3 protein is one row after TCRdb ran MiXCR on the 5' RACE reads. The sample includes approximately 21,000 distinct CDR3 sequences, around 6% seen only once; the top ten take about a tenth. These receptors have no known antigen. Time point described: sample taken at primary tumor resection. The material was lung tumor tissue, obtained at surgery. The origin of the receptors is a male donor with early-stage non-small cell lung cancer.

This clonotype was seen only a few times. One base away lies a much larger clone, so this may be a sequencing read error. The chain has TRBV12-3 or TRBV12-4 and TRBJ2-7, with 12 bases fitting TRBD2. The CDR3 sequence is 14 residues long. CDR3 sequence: CDSRVTSGGYEQYF. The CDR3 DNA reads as TGTGACAGCAGGGTGACTAGCGGGGGTTACGAGCAGTACTTC.

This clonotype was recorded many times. CDR3 nucleotide sequence: TGTGCCAGCAGCCAAGACAGGGGGGCAAACATTCAGTACTTC. Its protein is CASSQDRGANIQYF. J is TRBJ2-4 and V is TRBV14; possibly TRBD1 for D (7 bases). Germline V gene data show CDR1 as SGHDN and CDR2 as FVKESK. The CDR3 length is 14 residues. The germline V and J ends were trimmed by 0 bases and 6 bases, with 9 bases remaining between them. Combining the CDR3 with reference TRBV14 and TRBJ2-4 gives the whole variable domain EAGVTQFPSHSVIEKGQTVTLRCDPISGHDNLYWYRRVMGKEIKFLLHFVKESKQDESGMPNNRFLAERTGGTYSTLKVQPAELEDSGVYFCASSQDRGANIQYFGAGTRLSVL.

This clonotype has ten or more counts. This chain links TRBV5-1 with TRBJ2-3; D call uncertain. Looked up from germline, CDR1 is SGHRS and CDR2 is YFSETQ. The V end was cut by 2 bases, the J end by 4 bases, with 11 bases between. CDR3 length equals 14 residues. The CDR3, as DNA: TGCGCCAGCAGCTTCTCCGCCCCGGCAGATACGCAGTATTTT. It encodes CASSFSAPADTQYF.

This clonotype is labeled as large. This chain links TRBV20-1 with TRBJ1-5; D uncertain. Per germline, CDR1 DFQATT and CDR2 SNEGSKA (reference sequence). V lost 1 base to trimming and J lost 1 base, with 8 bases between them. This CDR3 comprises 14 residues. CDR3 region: CSARVGMSNQPQHF. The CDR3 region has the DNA TGCAGTGCTAGAGTCGGGATGAGCAATCAGCCCCAGCATTTT.

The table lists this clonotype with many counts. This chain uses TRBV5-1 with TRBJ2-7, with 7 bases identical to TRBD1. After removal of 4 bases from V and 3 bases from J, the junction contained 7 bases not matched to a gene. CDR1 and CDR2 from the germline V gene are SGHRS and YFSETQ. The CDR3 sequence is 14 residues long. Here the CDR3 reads CASSAGGAGYEQYF. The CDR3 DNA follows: TGCGCCAGCAGCGCAGGGGGTGCGGGCTACGAGCAGTACTTC. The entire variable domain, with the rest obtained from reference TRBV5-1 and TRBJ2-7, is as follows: KAGVTQTPRYLIKTRGQQVTLSCSPISGHRSVSWYQQTPGQGLQFLFEYFSETQRNKGNFPGRFSGRQFSNSRSEMNVSTLELGDSALYLCASSAGGAGYEQYFGPGTRLTVT.

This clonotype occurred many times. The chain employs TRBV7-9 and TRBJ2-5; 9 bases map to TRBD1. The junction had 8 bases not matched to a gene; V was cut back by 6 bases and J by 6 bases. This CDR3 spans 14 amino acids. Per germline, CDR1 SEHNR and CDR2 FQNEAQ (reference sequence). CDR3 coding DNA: TGTGCCAGCAGTTCTACAGGGGGCGCGAAGACCCAGTACTTC. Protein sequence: CASSSTGGAKTQYF.

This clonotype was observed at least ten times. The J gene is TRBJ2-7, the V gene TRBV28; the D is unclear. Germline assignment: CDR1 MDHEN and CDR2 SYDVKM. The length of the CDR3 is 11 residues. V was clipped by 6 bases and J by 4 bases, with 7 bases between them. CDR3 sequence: CASRNIYEQYF. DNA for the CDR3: TGTGCCAGCAGGAACATTTACGAGCAGTACTTC.

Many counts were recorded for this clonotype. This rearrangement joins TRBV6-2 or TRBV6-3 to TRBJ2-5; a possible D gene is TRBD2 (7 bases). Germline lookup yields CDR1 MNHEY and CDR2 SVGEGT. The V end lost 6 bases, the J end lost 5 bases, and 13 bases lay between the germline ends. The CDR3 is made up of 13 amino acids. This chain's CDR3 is CASRLGGRETQYF. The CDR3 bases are TGTGCCAGCAGATTGGGGGGGCGGGAGACCCAGTACTTC.

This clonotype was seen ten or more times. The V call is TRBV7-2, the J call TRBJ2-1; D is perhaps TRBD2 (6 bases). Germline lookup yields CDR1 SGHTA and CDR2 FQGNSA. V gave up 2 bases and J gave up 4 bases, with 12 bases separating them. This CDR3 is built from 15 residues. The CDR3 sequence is CASSLSTSRYNEQFF. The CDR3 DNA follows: TGTGCCAGCAGCTTAAGTACTAGCCGATACAATGAGCAGTTCTTC.

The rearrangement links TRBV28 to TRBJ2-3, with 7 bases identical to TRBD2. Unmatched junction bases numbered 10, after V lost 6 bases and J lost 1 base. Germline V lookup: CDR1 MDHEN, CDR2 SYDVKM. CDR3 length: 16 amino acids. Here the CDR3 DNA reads TGTGCCAGCAGCGGGCTTTGGGGGGGAGGCACAGATACGCAGTATTTT. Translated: CASSGLWGGGTDTQYF. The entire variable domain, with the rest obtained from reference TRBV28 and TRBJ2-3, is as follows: DVKVTQSSRYLVKRTGEKVFLECVQDMDHENMFWYRQDPGLGLRLIYFSYDVKMKEKGDIPEGYSVSREKKERFSLILESASTNQTSMYLCASSGLWGGGTDTQYFGPGTRLTVL.

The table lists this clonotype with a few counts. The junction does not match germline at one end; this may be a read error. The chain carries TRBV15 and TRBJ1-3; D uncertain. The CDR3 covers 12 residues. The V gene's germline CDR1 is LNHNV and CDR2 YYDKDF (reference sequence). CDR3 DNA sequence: TGTGTCACCAGCAGAGATCGGCGCAGCCCGGCCTTT. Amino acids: CVTSRDRRSPAF. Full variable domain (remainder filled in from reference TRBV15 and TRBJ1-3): DAMVIQNPRYQVTQFGKPVTLSCSQTLNHNVMYWYQQKSSQAPKLLFHYYDKDFNNEADTPDNFQSRRPNTSFCFLDIRSPGLGDTAMYLCVTSRDRRSPAFGEGSWLTVV.

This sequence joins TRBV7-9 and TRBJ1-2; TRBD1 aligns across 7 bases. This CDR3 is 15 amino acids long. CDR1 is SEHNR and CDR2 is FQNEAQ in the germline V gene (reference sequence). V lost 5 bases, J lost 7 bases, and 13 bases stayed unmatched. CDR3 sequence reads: CASSATGTAISGYTF. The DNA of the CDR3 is TGTGCCAGCAGCGCGACCGGGACAGCCATCTCTGGCTACACCTTC.

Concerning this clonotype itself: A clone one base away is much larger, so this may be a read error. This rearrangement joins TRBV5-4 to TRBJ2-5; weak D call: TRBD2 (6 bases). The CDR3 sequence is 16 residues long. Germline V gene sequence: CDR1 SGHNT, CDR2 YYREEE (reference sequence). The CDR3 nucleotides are TGTGACAGCAGCTTGTACTTGGGGGGAACCCAAGAGACCCAGTACTTC. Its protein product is CDSSLYLGGTQETQYF.

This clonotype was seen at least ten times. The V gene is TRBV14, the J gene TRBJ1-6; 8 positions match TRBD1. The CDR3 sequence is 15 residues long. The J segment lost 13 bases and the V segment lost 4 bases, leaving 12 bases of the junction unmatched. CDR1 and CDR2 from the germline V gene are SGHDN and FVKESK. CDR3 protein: CASSLQGASRSPLHF. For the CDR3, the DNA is TGTGCCAGCAGCCTTCAGGGGGCCTCGAGGTCGCCCCTCCACTTT.

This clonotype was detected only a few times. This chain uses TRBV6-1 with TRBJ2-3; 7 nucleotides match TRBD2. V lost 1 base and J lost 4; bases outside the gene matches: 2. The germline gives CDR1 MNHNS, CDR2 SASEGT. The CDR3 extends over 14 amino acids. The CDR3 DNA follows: TGTGCCAGCAGTGAAGGGGGGGGTGCAGATACGCAGTATTTT. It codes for CASSEGGGADTQYF.

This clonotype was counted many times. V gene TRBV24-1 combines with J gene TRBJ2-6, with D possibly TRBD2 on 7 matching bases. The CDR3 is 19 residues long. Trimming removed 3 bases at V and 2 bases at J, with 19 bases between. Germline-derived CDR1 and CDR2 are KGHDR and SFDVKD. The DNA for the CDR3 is TGTGCCACCAGTGATGTCCCCGGGGGGCGATTCGCTGGGGCCAACGTCCTGACTTTC. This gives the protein CATSDVPGGRFAGANVLTF.

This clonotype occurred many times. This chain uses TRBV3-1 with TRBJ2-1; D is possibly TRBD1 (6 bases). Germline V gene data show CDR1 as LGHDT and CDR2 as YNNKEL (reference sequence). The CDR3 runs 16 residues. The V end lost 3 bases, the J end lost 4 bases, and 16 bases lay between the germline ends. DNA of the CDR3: TGTGCCAGCAGCCAGTTACGGGACAACCCTTACAATGAGCAGTTCTTC. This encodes CASSQLRDNPYNEQFF.

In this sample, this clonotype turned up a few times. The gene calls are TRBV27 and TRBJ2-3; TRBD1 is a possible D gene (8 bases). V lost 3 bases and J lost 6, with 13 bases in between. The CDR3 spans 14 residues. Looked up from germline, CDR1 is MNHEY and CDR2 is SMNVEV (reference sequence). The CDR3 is CASSFVQGGDTQYF. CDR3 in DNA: TGTGCCAGCAGTTTTGTACAGGGGGGGGATACGCAGTATTTT.

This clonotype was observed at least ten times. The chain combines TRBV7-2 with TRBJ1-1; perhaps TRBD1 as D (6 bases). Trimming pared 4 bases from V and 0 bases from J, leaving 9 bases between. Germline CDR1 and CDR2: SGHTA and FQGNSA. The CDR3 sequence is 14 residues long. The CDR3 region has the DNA TGTGCCAGCAGCTCACAGGGAGTGAACACTGAAGCTTTCTTT. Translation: CASSSQGVNTEAFF.